These T cell receptor beta chains were read from a single sample in a study of blood T cell repertoires in COVID-19. Sequencing used immunoSEQ multiplex PCR; TCRdb keeps in-frame clones, though not all of them. The sample has 150,000 to 200,000 clones, more than 75% seen once. Sequencing was carried out using peripheral blood. Source of these receptors: a man younger than 35 with active or convalescent COVID-19. Each CDR3 is given with its conserved first and last residue. Each record gives: J gene, D gene, V gene, clone size, CDR3 protein, CDR3 DNA. A D gene is named only where the DNA matches it firmly. Size is omitted from some rows. Given values are once, few, many or a class for expanded clones.

j_gene: TRBJ2-7
d_gene: TRBD2
v_gene: TRBV5-1
abundance: -
CDR3aa: CASSWASGNQGEQYF
CDR3nt: TGCGCCAGCAGCTGGGCTAGCGGTAACCAGGGAGAGCAGTACTTC

j_gene: TRBJ1-2
d_gene: TRBD1
v_gene: TRBV2
abundance: -
CDR3aa: CASSVDRGVRGYTF
CDR3nt: TGTGCCAGCAGTGTGGACAGGGGAGTCCGTGGCTACACCTTC

j_gene: TRBJ2-1
d_gene: TRBD2
v_gene: TRBV7-6
abundance: once
CDR3aa: CASSLSLAGYSYNEQFF
CDR3nt: TGTGCCAGCAGCTTATCTTTAGCGGGATACTCCTACAATGAGCAGTTCTTC

j_gene: TRBJ2-1
d_gene: -
v_gene: TRBV5-1
abundance: -
CDR3aa: CASSLIGVHEQFF
CDR3nt: TGCGCCAGCAGCTTGATAGGGGTCCATGAGCAGTTCTTC

j_gene: TRBJ2-2
d_gene: TRBD1
v_gene: TRBV5-1
abundance: once
CDR3aa: CASERTGGNTGELFF
CDR3nt: TGCGCCAGCGAGAGGACAGGGGGCAACACCGGGGAGCTGTTTTTT

j_gene: TRBJ1-5
d_gene: TRBD1
v_gene: TRBV9
abundance: once
CDR3aa: CASSVSWTGNQPQHF
CDR3nt: TGTGCCAGCAGCGTCTCCTGGACAGGGAACCAGCCCCAGCATTTT

j_gene: TRBJ1-1
d_gene: -
v_gene: TRBV6-5
abundance: -
CDR3aa: CASSYSARVDTEAFF
CDR3nt: TGTGCCAGCAGTTACTCGGCCAGGGTGGACACTGAAGCTTTCTTT

j_gene: TRBJ1-3
d_gene: TRBD1
v_gene: TRBV6-5
abundance: -
CDR3aa: CASSLTGSGNTIYF
CDR3nt: TGTGCCAGCAGTCTGACAGGGTCCGGAAACACCATATATTTT

j_gene: TRBJ2-1
d_gene: TRBD1
v_gene: TRBV14
abundance: -
CDR3aa: CASSQEPPGGHNNEQFF
CDR3nt: TGTGCCAGCAGCCAAGAACCCCCAGGGGGCCACAACAATGAGCAGTTCTTC

j_gene: TRBJ2-1
d_gene: -
v_gene: TRBV5-1
abundance: -
CDR3aa: CASSQGTLNEQFF
CDR3nt: TGCGCCAGCAGCCAAGGGACACTCAATGAGCAGTTCTTC

j_gene: TRBJ2-5
d_gene: -
v_gene: TRBV5-4
abundance: -
CDR3aa: CASRFDRQETQYF
CDR3nt: TGTGCCAGCAGATTTGACAGGCAAGAGACCCAGTACTTC

j_gene: TRBJ2-7
d_gene: TRBD1
v_gene: TRBV24-1
abundance: -
CDR3aa: CATGTGSYEQYF
CDR3nt: TGTGCCACCGGGACAGGCTCCTACGAGCAGTACTTC

j_gene: TRBJ2-7
d_gene: TRBD1
v_gene: TRBV27
abundance: -
CDR3aa: CASRSTGDSYEQYF
CDR3nt: TGTGCCAGCAGATCGACAGGGGATTCTTACGAGCAGTACTTC

j_gene: TRBJ2-2
d_gene: -
v_gene: TRBV24-1
abundance: -
CDR3aa: CATRGEGETGELFF
CDR3nt: TGTGCCACCCGAGGGGAGGGGGAGACCGGGGAGCTGTTTTTT

j_gene: TRBJ2-3
d_gene: -
v_gene: TRBV12-3/TRBV12-4
abundance: -
CDR3aa: CASRRAADTQYF
CDR3nt: TGTGCCAGCAGGAGGGCCGCAGATACGCAGTATTTT